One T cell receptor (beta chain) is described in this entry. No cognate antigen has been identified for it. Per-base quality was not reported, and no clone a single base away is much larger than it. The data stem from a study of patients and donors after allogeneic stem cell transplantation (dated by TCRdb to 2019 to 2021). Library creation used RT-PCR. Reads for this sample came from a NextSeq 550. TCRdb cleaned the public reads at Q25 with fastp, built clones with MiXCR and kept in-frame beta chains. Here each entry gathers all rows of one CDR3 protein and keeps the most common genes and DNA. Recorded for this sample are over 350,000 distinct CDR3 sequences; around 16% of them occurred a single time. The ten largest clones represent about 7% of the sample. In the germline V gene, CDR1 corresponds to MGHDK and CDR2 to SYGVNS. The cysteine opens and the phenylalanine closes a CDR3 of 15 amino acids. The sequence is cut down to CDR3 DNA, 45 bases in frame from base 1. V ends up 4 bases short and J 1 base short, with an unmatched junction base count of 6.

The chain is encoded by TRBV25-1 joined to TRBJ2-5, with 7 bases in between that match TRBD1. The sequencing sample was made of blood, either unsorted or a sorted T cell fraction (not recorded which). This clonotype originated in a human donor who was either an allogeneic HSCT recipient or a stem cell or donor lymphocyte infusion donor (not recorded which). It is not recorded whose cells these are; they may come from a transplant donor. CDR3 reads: CASSAPGGVQETQYF. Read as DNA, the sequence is TGTGCCAGCAGTGCTCCAGGGGGAGTCCAAGAGACCCAGTACTTC.